Each of the 32 T cell receptor beta chains below was sequenced from the same sample in a study of CD8+CD57+ T cells in acquired aplastic anemia (dated by TCRdb to the late 2010s). Expansion of CD8+CD57+ cells had been shown by flow cytometry in the patients chosen for sequencing. Instrument on record: Illumina HiSeq 2000. TCR beta VDJ combination and CDR3 sequence profiling used genomic DNA as the template. The raw public reads went through TCRdb reprocessing: fastp at Q25, MiXCR clone calling, in-frame beta chains kept. CDR3 protein sequences are deduplicated, and each keeps its most common genes and DNA. For this sample there are some 180,000 distinct CDR3 sequences; about 60% appear just once. Approximately 40% of the sample is held by the ten biggest clonotypes. Sequencing input: sorted CD4+, CD8+, or CD8+CD57+ T cells (not recorded which) from PBMCs. The origin of the receptors is a human donor with aplastic anemia.

The CDR3 is CATSDSVNTEAFF. CDR3 DNA sequence: TGTGCCACCAGTGACTCAGTGAACACTGAAGCTTTCTTT. This sequence joins TRBV24-1 and TRBJ1-1, with no clear D. The CDR3 length is 13 residues. Trimming stripped 4 bases from V and 0 bases from J, with 5 bases between. Germline loops: CDR1 KGHDR, CDR2 SFDVKD.

About this clonotype itself: A read error may produce the germline difference seen at one junction end. The rearrangement joins TRBV7-9 to TRBJ1-1; D not certain. CDR3 length: 14 amino acids. CDR1 is SEHNR and CDR2 is FQNEAQ in the germline V gene (reference sequence). This chain's CDR3 is CASSQKDLNTEAFF. CDR3 bases: TGCGCCAGCAGCCAAAAGGACTTAAACACTGAAGCTTTCTTT.

The V and J genes are TRBV20-1 and TRBJ2-7; a possible D gene is TRBD2 (7 bases). Trimming shortened V by 3 bases and J by 5 bases, and 20 bases separated the two germline ends. The CDR3 consists of 15 residues. Germline CDR1 and CDR2: DFQATT and SNEGSKA (reference sequence). CDR3 nucleotide sequence: TGCAGTGCTAGTAAGGGGGGGACCCTCGGGAACGAGCAGTACTTC. As protein: CSASKGGTLGNEQYF.

This clonotype was observed a handful of times. A junction boundary mismatches the germline segment, possibly from a read error. CDR3 DNA sequence: TGTGCTAGCAGCTTCACCCTAGTAAGGGAGGAGCAGTACTTC. It specifies CASSFTLVREEQYF. The rearrangement uses TRBV7-7 and TRBJ2-7; weak D call: TRBD2 (5 bases). The length of the CDR3 is 14 residues. Germline CDR1 is SSHAT and CDR2 is FNYEAQ (reference sequence).

CDR3: CASTLARAGLGYTF. The DNA for the CDR3 is TGTGCCAGCACCCTAGCGCGTGCAGGGTTGGGCTACACCTTC. The rearrangement uses TRBV2 and TRBJ1-2, with D maybe TRBD1 (5 bases). The V end lost 7 bases, the J end lost 8 bases, and 20 bases lay between the germline ends. The length of the CDR3 is 14 residues. Germline V gene lookup returns CDR1 SNHLY and CDR2 FYNNEI.

This chain connects TRBV20-1 to TRBJ2-1, with D perhaps matching TRBD2 (6 bases). The CDR3 runs 13 residues. The germline gives CDR1 DFQATT, CDR2 SNEGSKA (reference sequence). Trimming took off 6 bases at V and 7 bases at J, with 16 bases between the two ends. The CDR3 protein is CSARWPAGNEQFF. In nucleotides, the CDR3 is TGCAGTGCCAGGTGGCCCGCGGGGAATGAGCAGTTCTTC.

The rearrangement joins TRBV25-1 to TRBJ1-4; D is undetermined. Germline CDR1 is MGHDK and CDR2 is SYGVNS. The CDR3 extends over 14 amino acids. Trimming left V 4 bases short and J 5 bases short, with 11 bases between. This chain's CDR3 is CASSVPGANEKLFF. The CDR3 bases are TGTGCCAGCAGTGTCCCGGGCGCCAATGAAAAACTGTTTTTT.

This clonotype occurred a few times. The CDR3 region is CASGDTYNEQFF. The CDR3 coding sequence is TGTGCCAGCGGCGACACTTACAATGAGCAGTTCTTC. The gene calls are TRBV7-3 and TRBJ2-1, with D uncertain. Trimming left V 8 bases short and J 4 bases short, with 9 bases between. The V gene's germline CDR1 is SGHTA and CDR2 FQGTGA. The CDR3 runs to 12 residues.

This clonotype was seen only a few times. V usage is TRBV29-1 and J usage is TRBJ2-7, with D possibly TRBD1 on 5 matching bases. Germline values: CDR1 SQVTM, CDR2 ANQGSEA. This CDR3 has 13 amino acids. The ends were cut back, 7 bases at V and 0 bases at J, with 13 bases in the middle. The CDR3 coding sequence is TGCAGCGGTAGGGCCCAGGGCTCCTACGAGCAGTACTTC. It yields the protein CSGRAQGSYEQYF.

The chain uses TRBV19 and TRBJ1-1, with D unclear. The CDR3 runs to 13 residues. V lost 4 bases, J lost 2 bases, and 8 bases lay in between. CDR1 and CDR2 (germline): LNHDA, SQIVND (reference sequence). Written as DNA, the CDR3 is TGTGCCAGTAGTAGGCTCCTCAACACTGAAGCTTTCTTT. It is translated as CASSRLLNTEAFF.

This clonotype occurred a few times. This sequence joins TRBV5-1 and TRBJ2-7; 11 bases are shared with TRBD1. The CDR3 runs 17 residues. Germline values: CDR1 SGHRS, CDR2 YFSETQ. V shed 0 bases and J 3 bases; nucleotides not matched to a gene: 8. The DNA of the CDR3 is TGCGCCAGCAGCTTGGCCAGGAGCGGGACAGGGGGCTACGAGCAGTACTTC. Amino acid sequence: CASSLARSGTGGYEQYF. The full variable domain, rest sourced from reference TRBV5-1 and TRBJ2-7, is KAGVTQTPRYLIKTRGQQVTLSCSPISGHRSVSWYQQTPGQGLQFLFEYFSETQRNKGNFPGRFSGRQFSNSRSEMNVSTLELGDSALYLCASSLARSGTGGYEQYFGPGTRLTVT.

The chain employs TRBV29-1 and TRBJ2-5, with TRBD2 as a possible D gene (6 bases). CDR1 SQVTM and CDR2 ANQGSEA come from the germline V gene. The CDR3 contains 13 residues. The V gene lost 7 bases and the J gene lost 3 bases, with 15 bases spanning the gap. CDR3 region: CSAAGQAKETQYF. The CDR3 DNA reads TGCAGCGCCGCGGGGCAGGCGAAAGAGACCCAGTACTTC.

The gene calls are TRBV2 and TRBJ2-7, with D tentatively TRBD1 or TRBD2 (6 bases each). The CDR3 loop spans 15 amino acids. V lost 2 bases, J lost 4 bases, and 15 bases lay in between. Germline V gives CDR1 SNHLY, CDR2 FYNNEI. The CDR3 sequence: CASSESGGQGYEQYF. In DNA form, the CDR3 reads TGTGCCAGCAGTGAATCCGGGGGCCAGGGGTACGAGCAGTACTTC.

This sequence joins TRBV2 and TRBJ2-1; the match to TRBD1 covers 8 bases. V trimming: 4 bases; J trimming: 6 bases; junction bases outside the gene matches: 8. The germline V gene has CDR1 SNHLY and CDR2 FYNNEI. The CDR3 is 15 residues long. The CDR3 region has the DNA TGTGCCAGCAGTGGGAGTCAGGGGGCCTTCAATGAGCAGTTCTTC. It codes for CASSGSQGAFNEQFF.

CDR3 sequence (DNA): TGCAGTTTGAGGGACACTGAAGCTTTCTTT. Translating gives CSLRDTEAFF. This sequence joins TRBV20-1 and TRBJ1-1; no reliable D call. The CDR3 runs to 10 residues. Deletions cut 8 bases from V and 3 bases from J, with 7 bases between. Per the germline V gene, CDR1 is DFQATT and CDR2 is SNEGSKA (reference sequence).

The V and J genes are TRBV19 and TRBJ2-1, with D perhaps TRBD2 (8 bases). V lost 7 bases and J lost 4, with 20 bases in between. Germline CDR1 reads LNHDA; CDR2 reads SQIVND (reference sequence). The CDR3 is 16 residues long. The CDR3 spells CASTPRGREAYNEQFF. CDR3 nucleotides: TGTGCCAGTACACCGAGGGGGCGGGAGGCGTACAATGAGCAGTTCTTC.

The gene calls are TRBV7-9 and TRBJ2-7; 7 bases are shared with TRBD1. This CDR3 comprises 16 residues. From germline, CDR1 is SEHNR and CDR2 FQNEAQ (reference sequence). V trimming: 1 base; J trimming: 4 bases; junction bases outside the gene matches: 10. CDR3 amino acids: CASSLEVDRAGYEQYF. The CDR3 region has the DNA TGTGCCAGCAGCTTAGAAGTTGACAGGGCCGGGTACGAGCAGTACTTC.

This clonotype was seen a few times. This rearrangement joins TRBV7-2 to TRBJ1-1, with D possibly matching TRBD1 (5 bases). Trimming left V 1 base short and J 2 bases short, with 14 bases between. Germline loops: CDR1 SGHTA, CDR2 FQGNSA. This CDR3 is 16 amino acids long. CDR3 sequence (DNA): TGTGCCAGCAGCTTAGACTCAGGGACGTCAAACACTGAAGCTTTCTTT. Translated, it gives CASSLDSGTSNTEAFF.

V is TRBV2 and J is TRBJ2-7; D is undetermined. In germline, CDR1 is SNHLY, CDR2 FYNNEI. The CDR3 contains 14 residues. The V gene lost 3 bases and the J gene lost 0 bases, with 9 bases spanning the gap. CDR3 sequence (DNA): TGTGCCAGCAGTGATGCCAGTTTCTCCTACGAGCAGTACTTC. Its translation: CASSDASFSYEQYF. Variable domain in full (rest from reference TRBV2 and TRBJ2-7): EPEVTQTPSHQVTQMGQEVILRCVPISNHLYFYWYRQILGQKVEFLVSFYNNEISEKSEIFDDQFSVERPDGSNFTLKIRSTKLEDSAMYFCASSDASFSYEQYFGPGTRLTVT.

This clonotype was counted at least ten times. The J gene is TRBJ2-1, the V gene TRBV4-1; TRBD2 matches at 13 bases. This CDR3 region has 16 residues. The germline gives CDR1 MGHRA, CDR2 YSYEKL. V shed 5 bases and J 2 bases; nucleotides not matched to a gene: 3. The CDR3 reads CASSLGTSGAYNEQFF. CDR3 DNA: TGCGCCAGCAGCTTGGGGACTAGCGGGGCCTACAATGAGCAGTTCTTC.

This clonotype was seen a few times. Without the conserved terminal phenylalanine or tryptophan, this CDR3 likely stems from a read error. The chain employs TRBV25-1 and TRBJ2-5; 11 bases align to TRBD2. The V gene's germline CDR1 is MGHDK and CDR2 SYGVNS. The length of the CDR3 is 18 residues. The CDR3 reads CASSGLGLADLAEETQYL. The DNA for the CDR3 is TGCGCCAGCAGTGGCCTGGGACTAGCGGACCTGGCAGAGGAGACCCAGTACCTC.

As concerns this clonotype: At one end the junction does not follow the germline gene, possibly because of a read error. The rearrangement links TRBV5-1 to TRBJ2-7; D is unresolved. This CDR3 spans 14 amino acids. Germline values: CDR1 SGHRS, CDR2 YFSETQ. CDR3 nucleotides: TGTGCCAGCAGCTCCCGGATATTGACCTACGAGCAGTACTTC. This translates into CASSSRILTYEQYF.

This chain uses TRBV20-1 with TRBJ2-5, with 8 bases that match TRBD1. Germline assignment: CDR1 DFQATT and CDR2 SNEGSKA (reference sequence). V lost 1 base to trimming and J lost 4 bases; unmatched junction nucleotides: 8. CDR3 size: 15 residues. The CDR3 coding sequence is TGCAGTGCTAGAGGGATGACAGGGGCCCGAGAGACCCAGTACTTC. This gives the protein CSARGMTGARETQYF.

The chain carries TRBV29-1 and TRBJ1-1, with 7 bases fitting TRBD1. The trim removed 7 bases at V and 1 base at J, leaving 3 bases unmatched. Per germline, CDR1 SQVTM and CDR2 ANQGSEA. The CDR3 has 12 residues. In DNA form, the CDR3 reads TGCAGCGCGCACAGGGGGAACACTGAAGCTTTCTTT. Encoded protein: CSAHRGNTEAFF.

This clonotype was counted only a few times. The rearrangement links TRBV29-1 to TRBJ1-4, with D perhaps matching TRBD1 (5 bases). CDR3 length: 12 residues. V lost 4 bases to trimming and J lost 7 bases, with 10 bases between them. Looked up from germline, CDR1 is SQVTM and CDR2 is ANQGSEA. The CDR3: CSVARDGEKLFF. The CDR3 DNA reads TGCAGCGTTGCCAGGGACGGTGAAAAACTGTTTTTT.

V usage is TRBV20-1 and J usage is TRBJ1-1; tentatively, D is TRBD1 (6 bases). This CDR3 region has 13 residues. CDR1 and CDR2 (germline): DFQATT, SNEGSKA (reference sequence). The germline V and J ends were trimmed by 4 bases and 5 bases, with 14 bases remaining between them. The CDR3 DNA reads as TGCAGTGCTAAAGACAGGAGGGGGACTGAAGCTTTCTTT. It yields the protein CSAKDRRGTEAFF.

The rearrangement joins TRBV20-1 to TRBJ2-5; 7 nucleotides align to TRBD1. Per the germline V gene, CDR1 is DFQATT and CDR2 is SNEGSKA (reference sequence). This CDR3 has 14 amino acids. V dropped 4 bases and J dropped 5; count of bases not matched to a gene: 10. In DNA form, the CDR3 reads TGCAGTGCTATTGACAGGGTGCGGCGGGAGACCCAGTACTTC. Its translation is CSAIDRVRRETQYF.

This clonotype was picked up many times. The V call is TRBV6-1, the J call TRBJ2-1; D gene uncertain. Germline values: CDR1 MNHNS, CDR2 SASEGT. Between the trimmed V and J ends, which lost 6 bases and 1 base, there was a span of 13 bases. The CDR3 runs to 15 residues. The CDR3 DNA reads TGTGCCAGCAGCCCTTGGACGGTGTCCTACAATGAGCAGTTCTTC. Amino acid sequence: CASSPWTVSYNEQFF.

For this clonotype: Mismatch with germline at one junction end may stem from a read error. The chain is built from TRBV15 and TRBJ1-6; D is unclear. CDR3 length: 14 amino acids. Germline V gene sequence: CDR1 LNHNV, CDR2 YYDKDF (reference sequence). The CDR3 sequence is CATSRVQSNPPLNF. CDR3 in DNA: TGTGCCACCAGCAGAGTACAGTCTAATCCACCCCTCAACTTT.

This clonotype has more than one count but fewer than ten. The chain joins TRBV3-1 to TRBJ2-1, with D possibly TRBD1 on 6 matching bases. There are 15 residues in the CDR3. Trimming pared 6 bases from V and 6 bases from J, leaving 18 bases between. Germline CDR1 LGHDT, CDR2 YNNKEL (reference sequence). CDR3 sequence: CASSFQGNRSNEQFF. The CDR3 bases are TGTGCCAGCAGTTTTCAGGGGAACCGCTCCAATGAGCAGTTCTTC.

With respect to this clonotype: Given the absence of the conserved phenylalanine or tryptophan at the CDR3 end, a read error is likely. Because the CDR3's place on the DNA is in doubt, the DNA is left out and the CDR3 is given as listed by TCRdb. The chain has TRBV5-1 and TRBJ1-4. The CDR3 contains 11 residues when both ends are counted. Germline CDR1 is SGHRS and CDR2 is YFSETQ. CDR3 sequence reads: CASSLALAGGL.

This CDR3 reads CSASKGDGHNEQFF. The DNA of the CDR3 is TGCAGTGCTAGCAAAGGGGACGGACACAATGAGCAGTTCTTC. The gene calls are TRBV20-1 and TRBJ2-1; TRBD1 or TRBD2 may be the D gene (5 bases each). Germline V gene lookup returns CDR1 DFQATT and CDR2 SNEGSKA (reference sequence). V lost 3 bases and J 5 bases, leaving 14 bases between the germline ends. This CDR3 is built from 14 residues.